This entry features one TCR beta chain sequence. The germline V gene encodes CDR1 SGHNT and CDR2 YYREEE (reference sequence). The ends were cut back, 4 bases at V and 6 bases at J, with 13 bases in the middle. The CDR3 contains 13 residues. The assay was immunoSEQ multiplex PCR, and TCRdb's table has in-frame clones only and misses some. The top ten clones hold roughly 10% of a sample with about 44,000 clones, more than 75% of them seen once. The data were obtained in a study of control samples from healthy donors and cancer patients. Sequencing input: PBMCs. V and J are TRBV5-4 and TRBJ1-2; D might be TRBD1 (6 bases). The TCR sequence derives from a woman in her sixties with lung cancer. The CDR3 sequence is CASSRGGKNGYTF. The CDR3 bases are TGTGCCAGCAGCCGAGGGGGGAAGAATGGCTACACCTTC.